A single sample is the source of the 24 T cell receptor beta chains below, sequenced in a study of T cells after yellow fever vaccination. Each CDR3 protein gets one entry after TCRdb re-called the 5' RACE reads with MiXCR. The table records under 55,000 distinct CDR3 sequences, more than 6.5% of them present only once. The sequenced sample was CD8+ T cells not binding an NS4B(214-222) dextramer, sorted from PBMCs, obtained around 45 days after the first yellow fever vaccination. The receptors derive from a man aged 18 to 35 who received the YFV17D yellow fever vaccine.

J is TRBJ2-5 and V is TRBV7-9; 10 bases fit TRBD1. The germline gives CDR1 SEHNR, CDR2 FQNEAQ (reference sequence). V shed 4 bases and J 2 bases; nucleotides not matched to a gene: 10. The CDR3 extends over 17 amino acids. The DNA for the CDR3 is TGTGCCAGCAGCTCCCGGGACAGGGGAGGCGGGCAAGAGACCCAGTACTTC. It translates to CASSSRDRGGGQETQYF.

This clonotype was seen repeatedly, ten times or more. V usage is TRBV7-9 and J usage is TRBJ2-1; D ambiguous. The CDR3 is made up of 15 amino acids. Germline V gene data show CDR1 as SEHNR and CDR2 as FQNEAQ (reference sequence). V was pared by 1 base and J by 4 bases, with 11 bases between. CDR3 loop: CASSLGLRSYNEQFF. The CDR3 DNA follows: TGTGCCAGCAGCTTAGGCCTCAGATCGTACAATGAGCAGTTCTTC.

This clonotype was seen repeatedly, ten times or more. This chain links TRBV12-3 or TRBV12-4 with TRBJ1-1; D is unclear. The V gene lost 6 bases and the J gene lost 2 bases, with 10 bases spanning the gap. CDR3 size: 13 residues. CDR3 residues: CASRPGVNTEAFF. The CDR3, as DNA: TGTGCCAGCAGGCCCGGGGTAAACACTGAAGCTTTCTTT.

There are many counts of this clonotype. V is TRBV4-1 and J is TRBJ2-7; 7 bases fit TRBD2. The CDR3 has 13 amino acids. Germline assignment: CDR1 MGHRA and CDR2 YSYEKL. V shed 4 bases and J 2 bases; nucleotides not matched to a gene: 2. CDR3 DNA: TGCGCCAGCAGCCCCGGACTAGCCTACGAGCAGTACTTC. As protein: CASSPGLAYEQYF.

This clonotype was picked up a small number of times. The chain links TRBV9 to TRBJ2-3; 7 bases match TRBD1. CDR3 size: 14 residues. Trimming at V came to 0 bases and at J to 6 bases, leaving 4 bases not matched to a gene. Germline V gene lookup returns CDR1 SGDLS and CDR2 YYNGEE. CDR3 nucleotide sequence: TGTGCCAGCAGCGTAGAGGGGGCCGGGGATACGCAGTATTTT. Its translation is CASSVEGAGDTQYF.

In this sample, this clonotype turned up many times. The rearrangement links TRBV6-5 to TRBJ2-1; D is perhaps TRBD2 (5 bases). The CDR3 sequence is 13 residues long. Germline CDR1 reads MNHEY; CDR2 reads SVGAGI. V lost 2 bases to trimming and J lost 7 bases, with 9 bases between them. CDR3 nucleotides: TGTGCCAGCAGTTACGGAGGTGGGAATGAGCAGTTCTTC. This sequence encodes CASSYGGGNEQFF.

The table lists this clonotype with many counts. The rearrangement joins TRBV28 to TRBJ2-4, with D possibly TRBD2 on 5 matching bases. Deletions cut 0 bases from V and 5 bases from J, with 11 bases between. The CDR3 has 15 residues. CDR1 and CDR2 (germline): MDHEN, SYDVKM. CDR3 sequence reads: CASSLWTRGENIQYF. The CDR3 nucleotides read TGTGCCAGCAGTTTATGGACCCGGGGTGAAAACATTCAGTACTTC.

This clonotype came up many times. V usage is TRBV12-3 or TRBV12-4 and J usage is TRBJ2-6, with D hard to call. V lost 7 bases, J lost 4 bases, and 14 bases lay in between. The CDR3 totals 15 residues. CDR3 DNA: TGTGCCAGCATTAGGCAGGTTCCAGGGGCCAACGTCCTGACTTTC. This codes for CASIRQVPGANVLTF.

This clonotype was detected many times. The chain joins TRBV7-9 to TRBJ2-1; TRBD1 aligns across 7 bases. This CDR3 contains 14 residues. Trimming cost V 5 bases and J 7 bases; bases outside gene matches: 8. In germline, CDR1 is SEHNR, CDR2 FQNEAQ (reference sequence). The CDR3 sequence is CASSPGGQLNEQFF. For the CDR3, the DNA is TGTGCCAGCAGCCCAGGGGGACAGCTAAATGAGCAGTTCTTC. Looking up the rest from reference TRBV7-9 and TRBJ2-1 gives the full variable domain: DTGVSQNPRHKITKRGQNVTFRCDPISEHNRLYWYRQTLGQGPEFLTYFQNEAQLEKSRLLSDRFSAERPKGSFSTLEIQRTEQGDSAMYLCASSPGGQLNEQFFGPGTRLTVL.

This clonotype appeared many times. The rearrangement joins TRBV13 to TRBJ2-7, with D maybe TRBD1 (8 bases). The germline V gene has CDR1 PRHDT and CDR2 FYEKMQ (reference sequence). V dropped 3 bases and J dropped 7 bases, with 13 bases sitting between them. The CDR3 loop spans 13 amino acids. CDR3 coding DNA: TGTGCCAGCAGCTTTGGACAGGGAGGGGAGCAGTACGTC. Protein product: CASSFGQGGEQYV.

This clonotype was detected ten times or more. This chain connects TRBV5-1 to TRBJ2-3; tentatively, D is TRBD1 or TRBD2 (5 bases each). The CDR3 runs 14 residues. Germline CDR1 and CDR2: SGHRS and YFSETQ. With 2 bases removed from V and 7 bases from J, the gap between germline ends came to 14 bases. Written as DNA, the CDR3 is TGCGCCAGCAGCTTCCGGGACGTCCGCCATACGCAGTATTTT. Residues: CASSFRDVRHTQYF.

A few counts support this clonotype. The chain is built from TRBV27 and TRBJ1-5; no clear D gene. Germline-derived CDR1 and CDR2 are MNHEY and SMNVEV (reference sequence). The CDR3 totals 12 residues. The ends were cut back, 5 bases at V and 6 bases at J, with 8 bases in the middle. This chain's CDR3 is CASSPIGQPQHF. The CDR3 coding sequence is TGTGCCAGCAGTCCTATAGGTCAGCCCCAGCATTTT.

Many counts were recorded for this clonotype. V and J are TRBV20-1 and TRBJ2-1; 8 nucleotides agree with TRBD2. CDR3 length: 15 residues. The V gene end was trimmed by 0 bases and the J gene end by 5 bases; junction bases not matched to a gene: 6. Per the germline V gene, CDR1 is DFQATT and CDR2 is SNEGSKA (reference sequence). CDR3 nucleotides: TGCAGTGCTAGAGAGACGGGGGGGAGGGACAATGAGCAGTTCTTC. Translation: CSARETGGRDNEQFF.

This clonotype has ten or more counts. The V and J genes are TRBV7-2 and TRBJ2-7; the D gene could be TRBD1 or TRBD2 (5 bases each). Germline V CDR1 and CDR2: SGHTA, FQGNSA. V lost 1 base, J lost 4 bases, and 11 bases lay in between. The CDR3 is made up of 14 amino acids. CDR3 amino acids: CASSLGDLLYEQYV. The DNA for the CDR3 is TGTGCCAGCAGCTTAGGGGACCTCCTTTACGAGCAGTACGTC.

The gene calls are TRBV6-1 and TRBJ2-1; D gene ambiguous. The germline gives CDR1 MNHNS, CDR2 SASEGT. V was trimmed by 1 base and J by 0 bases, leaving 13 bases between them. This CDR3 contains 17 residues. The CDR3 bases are TGTGCCAGCAGTGAAGTCATAGGCGAGAGCTCCTACAATGAGCAGTTCTTC. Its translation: CASSEVIGESSYNEQFF.

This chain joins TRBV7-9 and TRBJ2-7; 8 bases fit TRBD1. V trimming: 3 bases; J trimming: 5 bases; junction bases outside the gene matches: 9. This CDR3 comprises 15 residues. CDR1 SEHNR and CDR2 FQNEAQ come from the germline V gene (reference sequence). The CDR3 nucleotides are TGTGCCAGCAGCTTTTTACCGGACAGGGAAGACGAGCAGTACTTC. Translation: CASSFLPDREDEQYF.

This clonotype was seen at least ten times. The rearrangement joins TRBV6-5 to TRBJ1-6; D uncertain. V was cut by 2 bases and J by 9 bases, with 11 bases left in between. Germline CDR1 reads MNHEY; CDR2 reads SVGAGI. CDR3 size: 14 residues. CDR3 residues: CASSYRVEFSPLHF. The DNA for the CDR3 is TGTGCCAGCAGTTACAGGGTAGAGTTTTCACCCCTCCACTTT.

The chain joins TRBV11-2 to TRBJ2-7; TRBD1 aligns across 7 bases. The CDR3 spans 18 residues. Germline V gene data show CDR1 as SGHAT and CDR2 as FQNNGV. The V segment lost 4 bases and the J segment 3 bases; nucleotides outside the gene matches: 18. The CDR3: CASSSDRETGRFFYEQYF. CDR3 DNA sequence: TGTGCCAGCAGCTCAGATCGAGAGACAGGGCGTTTCTTCTACGAGCAGTACTTC.

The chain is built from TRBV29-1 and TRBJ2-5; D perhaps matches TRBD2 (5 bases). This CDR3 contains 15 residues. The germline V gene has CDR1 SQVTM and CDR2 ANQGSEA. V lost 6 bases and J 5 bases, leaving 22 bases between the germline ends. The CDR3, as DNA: TGCAGCGTGGAGCTAGCAATCGACCAAAGGGAGACCCAGTACTTC. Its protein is CSVELAIDQRETQYF. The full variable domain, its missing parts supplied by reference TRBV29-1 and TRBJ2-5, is SAVISQKPSRDICQRGTSLTIQCQVDSQVTMMFWYRQQPGQSLTLIATANQGSEATYESGFVIDKFPISRPNLTFSTLTVSNMSPEDSSIYLCSVELAIDQRETQYFGPGTRLLVL.

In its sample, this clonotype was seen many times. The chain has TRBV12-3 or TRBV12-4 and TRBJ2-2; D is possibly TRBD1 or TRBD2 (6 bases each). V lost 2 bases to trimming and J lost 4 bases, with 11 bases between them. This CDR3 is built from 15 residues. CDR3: CASSLRGVGTGELFF. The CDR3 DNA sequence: TGTGCCAGCAGTTTAAGGGGGGTTGGCACCGGGGAGCTGTTTTTT.

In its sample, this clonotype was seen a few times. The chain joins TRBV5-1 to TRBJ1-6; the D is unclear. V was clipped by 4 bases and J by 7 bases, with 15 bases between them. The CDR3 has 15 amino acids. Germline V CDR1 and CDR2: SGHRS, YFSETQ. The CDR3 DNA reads TGCGCCAGCAGCGAATCCCCGGGTCGAAATTCACCCCTCCACTTT. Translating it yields CASSESPGRNSPLHF.

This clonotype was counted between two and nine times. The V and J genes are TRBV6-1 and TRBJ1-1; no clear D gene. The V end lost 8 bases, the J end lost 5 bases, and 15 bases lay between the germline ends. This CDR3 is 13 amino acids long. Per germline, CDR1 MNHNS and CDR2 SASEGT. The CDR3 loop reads CASADRVWTEAFF. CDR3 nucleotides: TGTGCCAGCGCTGATCGGGTCTGGACTGAAGCTTTCTTT.

Written as DNA, the CDR3 is TGTGCCAGCAGTTACTCGATCAGGGATATTTTGTCTAATGAAAAACTGTTTTTT. Amino acids: CASSYSIRDILSNEKLFF. V gene TRBV6-5 combines with J gene TRBJ1-4; D may be TRBD1 (5 bases). Germline V gene lookup returns CDR1 MNHEY and CDR2 SVGAGI. CDR3 length equals 18 residues. The germline V and J ends were trimmed by 0 bases and 3 bases, with 17 bases remaining between them.

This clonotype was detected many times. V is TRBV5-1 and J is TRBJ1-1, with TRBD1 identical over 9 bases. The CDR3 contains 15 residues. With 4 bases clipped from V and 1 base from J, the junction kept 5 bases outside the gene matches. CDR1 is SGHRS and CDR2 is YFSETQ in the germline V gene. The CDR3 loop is CASSGGQGENTEAFF. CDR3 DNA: TGCGCCAGCAGCGGGGGACAGGGAGAGAACACTGAAGCTTTCTTT.